The sequence of this T cell receptor beta chain was determined in a study of blood T cell repertoires in COVID-19. Study context: Whether acute or convalescent, the COVID-19 samples came from the United States, Italy and Spain. From T cells, B-cell-depleted T cells, or PBMCs came the material, which was cDNA or gDNA.

Per the authors' pipeline: Quantification of nucleated cells was approximated via reference gene primer amplification. Generated by immunoSEQ multiplex PCR, the TCRdb table keeps only in-frame clones and is missing some. V, J and clone size were drawn from that table, and D and trimming were deduced from the DNA. The sample holds approximately 50,000 clones; approximately 89% are singletons and the top ten take roughly 6.7%. The CDR3 has 15 amino acids. V was pared by 0 bases and J by 15 bases, with 11 bases of the junction left unmatched. Germline V gene data show CDR1 as SGHDN and CDR2 as FVKESK. The sequence came from a man in his 60s with acute or convalescent COVID-19. V usage is TRBV14 and J usage is TRBJ2-1; 10 bases agree with TRBD2. The sample was peripheral blood. The CDR3 here is CASSQDGLAGVVPFF. CDR3 nucleotide sequence: TGTGCCAGCAGCCAAGATGGTCTAGCGGGAGTAGTGCCGTTCTTC.